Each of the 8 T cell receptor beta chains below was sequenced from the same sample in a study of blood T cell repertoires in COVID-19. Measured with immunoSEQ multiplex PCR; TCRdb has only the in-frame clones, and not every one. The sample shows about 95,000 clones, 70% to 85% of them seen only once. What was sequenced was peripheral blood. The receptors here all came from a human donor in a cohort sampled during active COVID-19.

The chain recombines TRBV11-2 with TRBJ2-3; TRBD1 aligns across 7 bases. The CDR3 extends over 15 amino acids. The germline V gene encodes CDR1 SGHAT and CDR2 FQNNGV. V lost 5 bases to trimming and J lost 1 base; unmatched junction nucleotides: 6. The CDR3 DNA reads TGTGCCAGCAGCCCCTACAGGGGTGGCACAGATACGCAGTATTTT. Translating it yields CASSPYRGGTDTQYF. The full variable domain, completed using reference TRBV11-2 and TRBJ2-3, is EAGVAQSPRYKIIEKRQSVAFWCNPISGHATLYWYQQILGQGPKLLIQFQNNGVVDDSQLPKDRFSAERLKGVDSTLKIQPAKLEDSAVYLCASSPYRGGTDTQYFGPGTRLTVL.

DNA for the CDR3: TGTGCCAGCTCACTAGCGGGATTTCCCCTCTACGAGCAGTACTTC. Translated: CASSLAGFPLYEQYF. This sequence joins TRBV18 and TRBJ2-7, with TRBD2 identical over 8 bases. CDR1 KGHSH and CDR2 LQKENI come from the germline V gene. Trimming at V came to 4 bases and at J to 3 bases, leaving 8 bases not matched to a gene. This CDR3 is 15 amino acids long.

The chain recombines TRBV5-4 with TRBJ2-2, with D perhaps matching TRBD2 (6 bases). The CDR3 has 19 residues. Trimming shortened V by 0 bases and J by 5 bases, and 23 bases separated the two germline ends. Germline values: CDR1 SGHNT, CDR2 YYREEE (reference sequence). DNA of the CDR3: TGTGCCAGCAGCTTGGGCGGGACTCGGAGGCTAGCCAGGACCGGGGAGCTGTTTTTT. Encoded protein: CASSLGGTRRLARTGELFF.

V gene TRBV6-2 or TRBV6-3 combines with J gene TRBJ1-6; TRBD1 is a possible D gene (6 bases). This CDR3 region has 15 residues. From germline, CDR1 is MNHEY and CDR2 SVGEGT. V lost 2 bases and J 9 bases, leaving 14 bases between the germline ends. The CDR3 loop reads CASSYAGTPSSPLHF. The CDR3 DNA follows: TGTGCCAGCAGTTACGCCGGGACACCTTCTTCACCCCTCCACTTT.

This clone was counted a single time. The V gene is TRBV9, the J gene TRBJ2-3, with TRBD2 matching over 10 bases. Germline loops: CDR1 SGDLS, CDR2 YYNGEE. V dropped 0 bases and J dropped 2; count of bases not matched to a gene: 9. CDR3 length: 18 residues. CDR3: CASSVAHSGGGATDTQYF. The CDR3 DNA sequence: TGTGCCAGCAGCGTAGCTCACAGCGGGGGGGGAGCCACAGATACGCAGTATTTT.

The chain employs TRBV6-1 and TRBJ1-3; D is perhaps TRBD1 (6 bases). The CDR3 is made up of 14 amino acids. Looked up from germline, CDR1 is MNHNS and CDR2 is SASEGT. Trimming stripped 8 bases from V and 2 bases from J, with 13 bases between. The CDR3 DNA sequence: TGTGCCAGCCAGGGGTACGGGACTGGAAACACCATATATTTT. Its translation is CASQGYGTGNTIYF.

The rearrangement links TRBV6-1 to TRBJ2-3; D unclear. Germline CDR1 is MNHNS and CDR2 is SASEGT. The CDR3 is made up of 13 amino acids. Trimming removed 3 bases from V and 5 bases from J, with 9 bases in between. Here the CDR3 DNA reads TGTGCCAGCAGTGAGACCCCTAGAGATACGCAGTATTTT. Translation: CASSETPRDTQYF.

DNA for the CDR3: TGTGCCAGCAGCCAAGACGGCTCAGCGGGGACCTATGGCTACACCTTC. It codes for CASSQDGSAGTYGYTF. V is TRBV3-1 (or the pseudogene TRBV3-2) and J is TRBJ1-2; perhaps TRBD1 as D (5 bases). The CDR3 spans 16 residues. Germline values: CDR1 LGHDT, CDR2 YNNKEL (reference sequence). V lost 0 bases and J lost 4, with 15 bases in between.